This record concerns one T cell receptor beta chain sequence. Antigen specificity is unknown. The entry originates in a study of CD8 T cell repertoires and HIV-1 epitope variants. The V gene lost 4 bases and the J gene lost 6 bases, with 15 bases spanning the gap. The CDR3 consists of 14 residues. Germline V gene sequence: CDR1 LGHNA, CDR2 YSLEER. Here immunoSEQ multiplex PCR was the method, and the copy in TCRdb shows in-frame clones only, minus some. The table shows 4,300 or so clones, with about 70% occurring only once. The origin of this receptor is a male donor with HIV. The chain has TRBV4-3 and TRBJ1-1; perhaps TRBD1 as D (6 bases). Specimen: cultured CD8+ T cells derived from PBMCs. CDR3 sequence reads: CASSRQQGGAEAFF. The CDR3 DNA reads TGCGCCAGCAGCCGACAACAGGGTGGCGCTGAAGCTTTCTTT.